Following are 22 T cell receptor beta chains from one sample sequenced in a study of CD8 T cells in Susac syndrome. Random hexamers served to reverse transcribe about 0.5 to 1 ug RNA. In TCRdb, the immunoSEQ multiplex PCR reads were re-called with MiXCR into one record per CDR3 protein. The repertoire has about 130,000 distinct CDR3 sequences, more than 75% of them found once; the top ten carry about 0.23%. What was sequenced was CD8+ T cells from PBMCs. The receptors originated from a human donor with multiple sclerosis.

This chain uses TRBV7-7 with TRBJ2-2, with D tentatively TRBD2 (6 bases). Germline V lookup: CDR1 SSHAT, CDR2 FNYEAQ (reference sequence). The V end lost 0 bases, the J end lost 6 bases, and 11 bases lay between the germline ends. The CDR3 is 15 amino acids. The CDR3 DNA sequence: TGTGCCAGCAGCTTAGCAGGGGAGGCGGCCGGGGAGCTGTTTTTT. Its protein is CASSLAGEAAGELFF. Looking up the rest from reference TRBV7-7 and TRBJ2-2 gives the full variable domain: GAGVSQSPRYKVTKRGQDVTLRCDPISSHATLYWYQQALGQGPEFLTYFNYEAQPDKSGLPSDRFSAERPEGSISTLTIQRTEQRDSAMYRCASSLAGEAAGELFFGEGSRLTVL.

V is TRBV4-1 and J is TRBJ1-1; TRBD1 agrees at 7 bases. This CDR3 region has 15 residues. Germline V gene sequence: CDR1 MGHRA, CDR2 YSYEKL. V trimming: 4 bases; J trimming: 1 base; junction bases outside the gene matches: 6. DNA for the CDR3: TGCGCCAGCAGCCCCCAGGGGGGGTCGAACACTGAAGCTTTCTTT. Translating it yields CASSPQGGSNTEAFF.

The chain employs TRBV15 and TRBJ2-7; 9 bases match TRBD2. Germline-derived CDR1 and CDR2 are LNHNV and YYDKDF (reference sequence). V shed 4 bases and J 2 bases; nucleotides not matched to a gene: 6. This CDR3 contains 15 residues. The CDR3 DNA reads TGTGCCACCAGCACCAGAGCGGGAGGCCCCTACGAGCAGTACTTC. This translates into CATSTRAGGPYEQYF. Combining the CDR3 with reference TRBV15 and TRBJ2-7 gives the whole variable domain DAMVIQNPRYQVTQFGKPVTLSCSQTLNHNVMYWYQQKSSQAPKLLFHYYDKDFNNEADTPDNFQSRRPNTSFCFLDIRSPGLGDTAMYLCATSTRAGGPYEQYFGPGTRLTVT.

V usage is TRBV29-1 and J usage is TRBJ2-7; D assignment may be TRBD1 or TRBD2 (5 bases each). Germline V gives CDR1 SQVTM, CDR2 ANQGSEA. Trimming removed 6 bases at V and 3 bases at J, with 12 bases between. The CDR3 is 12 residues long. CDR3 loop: CSVHEGLYEQYF. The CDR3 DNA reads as TGCAGCGTCCATGAGGGGCTCTACGAGCAGTACTTC.

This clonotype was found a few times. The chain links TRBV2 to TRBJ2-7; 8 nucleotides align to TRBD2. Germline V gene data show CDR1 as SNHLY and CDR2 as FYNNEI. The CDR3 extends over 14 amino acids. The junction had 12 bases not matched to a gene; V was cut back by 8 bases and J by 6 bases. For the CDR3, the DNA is TGTGCCAGCTGCAGACTAGCGTTGGGAGCCGAGCAGTACTTC. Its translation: CASCRLALGAEQYF.

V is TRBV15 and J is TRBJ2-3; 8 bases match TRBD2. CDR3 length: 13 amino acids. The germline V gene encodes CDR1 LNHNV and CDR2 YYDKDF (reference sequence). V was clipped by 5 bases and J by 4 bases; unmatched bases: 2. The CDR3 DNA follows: TGTGCCACCAGCTCGCGGGAGGCAGATACGCAGTATTTT. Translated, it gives CATSSREADTQYF.

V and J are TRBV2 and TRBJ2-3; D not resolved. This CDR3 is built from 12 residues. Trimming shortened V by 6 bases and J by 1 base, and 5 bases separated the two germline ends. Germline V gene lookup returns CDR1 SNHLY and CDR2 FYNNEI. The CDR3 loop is CASRSGTDTQYF. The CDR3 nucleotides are TGTGCCAGCAGGAGCGGCACAGATACGCAGTATTTT.

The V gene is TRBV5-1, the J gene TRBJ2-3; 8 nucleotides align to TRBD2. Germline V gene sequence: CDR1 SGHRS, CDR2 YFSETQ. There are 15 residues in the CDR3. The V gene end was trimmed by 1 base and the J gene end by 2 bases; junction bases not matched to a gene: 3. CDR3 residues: CASSLTGGPTDTQYF. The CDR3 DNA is TGCGCCAGCAGCTTGACGGGAGGGCCCACAGATACGCAGTATTTT.

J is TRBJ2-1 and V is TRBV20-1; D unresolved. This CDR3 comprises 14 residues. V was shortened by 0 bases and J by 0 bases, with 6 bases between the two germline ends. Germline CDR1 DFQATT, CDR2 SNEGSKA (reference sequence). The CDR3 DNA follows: TGCAGTGCTAGAGAACGGATCTCCTACAATGAGCAGTTCTTC. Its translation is CSARERISYNEQFF.

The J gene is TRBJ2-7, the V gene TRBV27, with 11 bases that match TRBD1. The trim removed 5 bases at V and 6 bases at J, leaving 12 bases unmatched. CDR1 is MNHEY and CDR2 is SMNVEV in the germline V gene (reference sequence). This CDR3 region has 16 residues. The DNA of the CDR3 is TGTGCCAGCAGTCTCCTGGCGGGACAGGGGGAGCGCGAGCAGTACTTC. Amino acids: CASSLLAGQGEREQYF.

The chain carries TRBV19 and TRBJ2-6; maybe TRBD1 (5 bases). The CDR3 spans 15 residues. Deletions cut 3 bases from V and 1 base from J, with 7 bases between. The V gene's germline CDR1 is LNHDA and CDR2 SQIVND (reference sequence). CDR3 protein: CASSIPGSGANVLTF. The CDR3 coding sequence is TGTGCCAGTAGTATTCCAGGGTCTGGGGCCAACGTCCTGACTTTC. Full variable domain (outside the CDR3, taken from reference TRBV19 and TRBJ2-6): DGGITQSPKYLFRKEGQNVTLSCEQNLNHDAMYWYRQDPGQGLRLIYYSQIVNDFQKGDIAEGYSVSREKKESFPLTVTSAQKNPTAFYLCASSIPGSGANVLTFGAGSRLTVL.

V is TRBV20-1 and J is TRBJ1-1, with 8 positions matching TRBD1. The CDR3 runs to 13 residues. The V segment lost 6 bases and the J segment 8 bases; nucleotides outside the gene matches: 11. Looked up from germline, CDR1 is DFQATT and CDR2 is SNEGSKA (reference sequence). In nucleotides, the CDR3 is TGCAGTGCCCCCTACAAGGGGGACAGGGAAGCTTTCTTT. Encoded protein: CSAPYKGDREAFF.

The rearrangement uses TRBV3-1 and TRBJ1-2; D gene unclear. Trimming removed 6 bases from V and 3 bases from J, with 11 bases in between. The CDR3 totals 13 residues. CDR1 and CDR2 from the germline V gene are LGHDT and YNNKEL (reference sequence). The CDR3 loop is CASRGLDYYGYTF. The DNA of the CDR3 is TGTGCCAGCAGGGGGTTGGACTACTATGGCTACACCTTC.

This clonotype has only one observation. This chain's CDR3 is CASSRTSGRGREQYF. The CDR3 DNA reads TGTGCCAGCAGCCGTACTAGCGGGAGGGGGCGCGAGCAGTACTTC. The chain couples TRBV3-1 to TRBJ2-7, with 13 bases identical to TRBD2. CDR3 length: 15 amino acids. J lost 6 bases, V lost 4 bases, and 6 bases had no gene match. CDR1 is LGHDT, CDR2 YNNKEL, per germline (reference sequence).

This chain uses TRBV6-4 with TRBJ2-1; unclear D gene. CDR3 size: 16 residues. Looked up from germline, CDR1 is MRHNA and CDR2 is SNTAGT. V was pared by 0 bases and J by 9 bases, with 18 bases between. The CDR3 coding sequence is TGTGCCAGCAGTGACTCGATCCTCCCTCTACACGGTGAGCAGTTCTTC. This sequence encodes CASSDSILPLHGEQFF.

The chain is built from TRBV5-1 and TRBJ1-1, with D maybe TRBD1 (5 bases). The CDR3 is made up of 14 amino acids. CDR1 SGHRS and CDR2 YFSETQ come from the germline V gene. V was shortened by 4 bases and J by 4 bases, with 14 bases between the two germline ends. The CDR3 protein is CASSPQDQGTEAFF. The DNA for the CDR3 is TGCGCCAGCAGCCCCCAGGACCAGGGCACTGAAGCTTTCTTT.

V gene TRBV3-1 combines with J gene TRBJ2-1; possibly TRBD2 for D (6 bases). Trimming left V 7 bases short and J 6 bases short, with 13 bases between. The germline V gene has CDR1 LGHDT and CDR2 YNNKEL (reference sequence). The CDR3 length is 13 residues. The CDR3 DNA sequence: TGTGCCAGCATTCAGACGGGAGTCAATGAGCAGTTCTTC. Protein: CASIQTGVNEQFF.

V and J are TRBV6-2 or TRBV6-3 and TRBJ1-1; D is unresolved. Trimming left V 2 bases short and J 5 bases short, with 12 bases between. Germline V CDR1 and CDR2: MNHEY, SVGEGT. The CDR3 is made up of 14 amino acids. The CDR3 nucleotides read TGTGCCAGCAGTTACGTAGGCTGGGGAACTGAAGCTTTCTTT. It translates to CASSYVGWGTEAFF.

CDR3 loop: CASSLYGTQYF. The DNA of the CDR3 is TGTGCCAGCAGTTTATATGGGACCCAGTACTTC. The chain joins TRBV27 to TRBJ2-5; D gene uncertain. Trimming cost V 1 base and J 7 bases, with 4 bases left between them. Germline V gene data show CDR1 as MNHEY and CDR2 as SMNVEV (reference sequence). The length of the CDR3 is 11 residues.

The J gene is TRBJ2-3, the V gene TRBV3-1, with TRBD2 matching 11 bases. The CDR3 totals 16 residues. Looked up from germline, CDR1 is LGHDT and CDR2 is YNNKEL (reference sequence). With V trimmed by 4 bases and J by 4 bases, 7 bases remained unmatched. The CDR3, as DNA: TGTGCCAGCAGCCCATTTAGCGGGAGGGCCCCAGATACGCAGTATTTT. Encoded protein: CASSPFSGRAPDTQYF.

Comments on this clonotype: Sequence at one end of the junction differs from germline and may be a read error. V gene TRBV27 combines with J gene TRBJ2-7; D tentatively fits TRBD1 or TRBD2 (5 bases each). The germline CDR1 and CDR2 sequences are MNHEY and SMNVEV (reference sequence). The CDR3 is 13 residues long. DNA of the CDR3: TGTGCCACCAGTCGGGACCCAGCCTACGAGCAGTACTTC. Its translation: CATSRDPAYEQYF.

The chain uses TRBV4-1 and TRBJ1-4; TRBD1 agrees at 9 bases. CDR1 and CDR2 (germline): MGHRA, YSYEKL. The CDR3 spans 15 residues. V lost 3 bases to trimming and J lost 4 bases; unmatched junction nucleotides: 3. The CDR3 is CASSQEGQGNEKLFF. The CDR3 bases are TGCGCCAGCAGCCAGGAGGGACAGGGTAATGAAAAACTGTTTTTT.